A single sample gave rise to the 2 T cell receptor beta chains below, sequenced in a study of PD-1 blockade in classical Hodgkin lymphoma. Time point specified: cycle 4 day 1 (C4D1), after 5 to 7 weeks of nivolumab. Every patient had relapsed following autologous stem cell transplantation, and cohorts differed in brentuximab vedotin exposure. Produced via immunoSEQ multiplex PCR; TCRdb's table is partial and in-frame only. The data hold 25,000 to 35,000 clones, with more than 65% observed a single time. Specimen: peripheral blood mononuclear cells (PBMCs), collected before the fourth cycle of nivolumab. These receptors all come from a human donor with classical Hodgkin lymphoma.

The chain joins TRBV9 to TRBJ2-1; perhaps TRBD1 as D (7 bases). Germline CDR1 is SGDLS and CDR2 is YYNGEE. V lost 3 bases to trimming and J lost 4 bases, with 20 bases between them. CDR3 length: 17 residues. CDR3 protein: CASSARDPGGLYNEQFF. CDR3 sequence (DNA): TGTGCCAGCAGCGCTAGGGACCCAGGGGGGCTATACAATGAGCAGTTCTTC.

The chain links TRBV18 to TRBJ1-4, with 9 nucleotides matching TRBD1. Germline CDR1 is KGHSH and CDR2 is LQKENI. This CDR3 is 14 amino acids long. The ends lost 4 bases at V and 8 bases at J; junction bases unmatched: 5. The CDR3 nucleotides read TGTGCCAGCTCACTGACAGGGGGGAACGAAAAACTGTTTTTT. As protein: CASSLTGGNEKLFF.